The TCR beta chain described here comes from a study of blood T cell repertoires in COVID-19. The CDR3 runs to 15 residues. Germline CDR1 and CDR2: SGHDN and FVKESK. The trim removed 4 bases at V and 6 bases at J, leaving 9 bases unmatched. Profiling relied on immunoSEQ multiplex PCR, and the TCRdb table lists in-frame clones only, not all of them. The sample comprises 400,000 to 500,000 clones, approximately 91% of which are singletons, and roughly 1.4% rests with the top ten. Material for sequencing was PBMCs or T cells enriched from blood (not recorded which). The sequence came from a young woman who had been exposed to COVID-19. The chain couples TRBV14 to TRBJ2-3, with 8 bases identical to TRBD1. The CDR3 is CASSRDRGGLDTQYF. As DNA, the CDR3 is TGTGCCAGCAGCCGCGACAGGGGAGGTTTGGATACGCAGTATTTT.